What follows describes a single TCR beta chain. CDR1 and CDR2 from the germline V gene are SGHAT and FQNNGV. There are 15 residues in the CDR3. Trimming stripped 0 bases from V and 4 bases from J, with 11 bases between. This sample was taken from a study of technical replicates of blood from a few donors. Some clones are missing from TCRdb's copy, which holds only in-frame ones; the method was immunoSEQ multiplex PCR. Here the sample spans about 53,000 clones, just over 85% being singletons. The material sequenced was PBMCs. The chain employs TRBV11-2 and TRBJ2-3, with D perhaps TRBD2 (7 bases). This receptor was taken from a human donor in good health. Some clones in this sample may be carry-over from other donors' samples. CDR3 sequence (DNA): TGTGCCAGCAGCTTAGATGGGGGGGCGGCAGATACGCAGTATTTT. It is translated as CASSLDGGAADTQYF. Drawing the rest from reference TRBV11-2 and TRBJ2-3, the complete variable domain is EAGVAQSPRYKIIEKRQSVAFWCNPISGHATLYWYQQILGQGPKLLIQFQNNGVVDDSQLPKDRFSAERLKGVDSTLKIQPAKLEDSAVYLCASSLDGGAADTQYFGPGTRLTVL.